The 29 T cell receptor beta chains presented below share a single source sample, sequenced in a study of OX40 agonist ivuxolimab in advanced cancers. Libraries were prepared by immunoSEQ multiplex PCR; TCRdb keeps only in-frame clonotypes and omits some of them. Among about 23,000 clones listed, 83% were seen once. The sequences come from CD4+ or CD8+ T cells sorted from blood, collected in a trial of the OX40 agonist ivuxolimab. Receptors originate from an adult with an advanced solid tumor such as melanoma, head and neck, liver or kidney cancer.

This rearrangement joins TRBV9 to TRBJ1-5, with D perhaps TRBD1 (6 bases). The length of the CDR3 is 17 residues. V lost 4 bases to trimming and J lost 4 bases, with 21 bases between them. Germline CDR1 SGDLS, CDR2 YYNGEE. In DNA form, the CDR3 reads TGTGCCAGCAGCTTAGGTACGGGGGGCGGCCGGAATCAGCCCCAGCATTTT. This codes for CASSLGTGGGRNQPQHF. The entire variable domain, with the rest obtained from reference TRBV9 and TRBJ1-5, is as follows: DSGVTQTPKHLITATGQRVTLRCSPRSGDLSVYWYQQSLDQGLQFLIQYYNGEERAKGNILERFSAQQFPDLHSELNLSSLELGDSALYFCASSLGTGGGRNQPQHFGDGTRLSIL.

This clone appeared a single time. CDR3 DNA: TGCGCCAGCAGCCAAGAGGGGGACAACTCTGGGGCCAACGTCCTGACTTTC. Protein: CASSQEGDNSGANVLTF. The chain joins TRBV4-3 to TRBJ2-6; D is perhaps TRBD1 (6 bases). Deletions cut 0 bases from V and 0 bases from J, with 9 bases between. The germline gives CDR1 LGHNA, CDR2 YSLEER. This CDR3 is built from 17 residues.

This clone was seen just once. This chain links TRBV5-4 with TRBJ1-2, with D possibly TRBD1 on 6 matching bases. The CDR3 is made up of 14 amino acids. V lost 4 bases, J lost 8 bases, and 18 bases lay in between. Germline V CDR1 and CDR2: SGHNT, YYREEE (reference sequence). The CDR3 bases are TGTGCCAGCAGCGATGGGACACCCTCAGACGGCTACACCTTC. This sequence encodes CASSDGTPSDGYTF.

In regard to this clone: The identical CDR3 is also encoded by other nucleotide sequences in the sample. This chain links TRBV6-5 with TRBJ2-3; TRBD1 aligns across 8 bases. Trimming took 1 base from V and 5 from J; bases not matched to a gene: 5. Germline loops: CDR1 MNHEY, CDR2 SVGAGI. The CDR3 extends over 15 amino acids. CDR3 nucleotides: TGTGCCAGCAGTTACTTCGGACAGGGAGGAGATACGCAGTATTTT. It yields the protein CASSYFGQGGDTQYF.

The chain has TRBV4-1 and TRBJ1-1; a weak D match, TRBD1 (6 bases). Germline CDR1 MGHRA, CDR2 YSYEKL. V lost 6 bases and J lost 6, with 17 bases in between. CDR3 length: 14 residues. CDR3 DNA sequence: TGCGCCAGCAGATACTCGCAGGGGACCGCTGAAGCTTTCTTT. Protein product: CASRYSQGTAEAFF.

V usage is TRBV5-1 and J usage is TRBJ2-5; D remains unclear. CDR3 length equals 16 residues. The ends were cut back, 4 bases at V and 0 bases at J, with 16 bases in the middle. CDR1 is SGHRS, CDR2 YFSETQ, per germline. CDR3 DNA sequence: TGCGCCAGCAGCCCCGCCCGCTCGCTGTACCAAGAGACCCAGTACTTC. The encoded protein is CASSPARSLYQETQYF.

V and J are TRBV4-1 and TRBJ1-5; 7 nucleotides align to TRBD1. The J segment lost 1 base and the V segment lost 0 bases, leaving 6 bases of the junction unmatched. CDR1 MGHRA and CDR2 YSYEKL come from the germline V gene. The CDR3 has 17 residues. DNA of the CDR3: TGCGCCAGCAGCCAAGATGGCAGGGGGGGGAGCAATCAGCCCCAGCATTTT. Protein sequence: CASSQDGRGGSNQPQHF.

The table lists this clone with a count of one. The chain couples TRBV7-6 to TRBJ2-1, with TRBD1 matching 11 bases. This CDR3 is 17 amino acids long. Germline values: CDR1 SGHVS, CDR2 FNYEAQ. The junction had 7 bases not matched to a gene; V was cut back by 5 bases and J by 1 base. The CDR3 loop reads CASSRGTGGRSYNEQFF. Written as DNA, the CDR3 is TGTGCCAGCAGCCGTGGGACAGGGGGACGATCCTACAATGAGCAGTTCTTC.

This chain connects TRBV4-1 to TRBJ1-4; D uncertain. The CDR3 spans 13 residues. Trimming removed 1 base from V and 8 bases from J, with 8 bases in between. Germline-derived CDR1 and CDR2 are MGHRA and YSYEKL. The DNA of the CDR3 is TGCGCCAGCAGCCAAGTCCGGAGAGAAAAACTGTTTTTT. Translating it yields CASSQVRREKLFF.

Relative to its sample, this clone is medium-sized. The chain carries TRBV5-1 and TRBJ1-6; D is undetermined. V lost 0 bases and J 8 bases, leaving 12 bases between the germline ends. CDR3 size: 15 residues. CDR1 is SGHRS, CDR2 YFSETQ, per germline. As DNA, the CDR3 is TGCGCCAGCAGCTTGGGAGGTTCACAAGATTCACCCCTCCACTTT. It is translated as CASSLGGSQDSPLHF.

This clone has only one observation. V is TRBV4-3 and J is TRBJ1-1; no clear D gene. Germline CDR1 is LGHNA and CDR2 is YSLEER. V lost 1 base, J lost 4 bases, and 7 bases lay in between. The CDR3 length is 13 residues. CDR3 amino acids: CASSQVSGTEAFF. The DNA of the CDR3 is TGCGCCAGCAGCCAAGTTTCCGGCACTGAAGCTTTCTTT.

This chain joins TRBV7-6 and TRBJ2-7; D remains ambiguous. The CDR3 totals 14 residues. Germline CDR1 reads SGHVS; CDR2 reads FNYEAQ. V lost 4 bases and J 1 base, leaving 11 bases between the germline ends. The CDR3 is CASSYLLGSYEQYF. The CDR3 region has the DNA TGTGCCAGCAGCTACCTACTGGGTTCCTACGAGCAGTACTTC.

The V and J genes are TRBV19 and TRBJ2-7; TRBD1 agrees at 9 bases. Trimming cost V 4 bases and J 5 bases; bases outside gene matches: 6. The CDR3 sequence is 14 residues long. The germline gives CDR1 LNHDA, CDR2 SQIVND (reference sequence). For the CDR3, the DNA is TGTGCCAGTAGTACGGGGGACAGGGTGGACGAGCAGTACTTC. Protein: CASSTGDRVDEQYF.

The CDR3 coding sequence is TGTGCCAGCAGGAACCCGCGGGACTCCACAGATACGCAGTATTTT. Translation gives CASRNPRDSTDTQYF. This chain links TRBV7-9 with TRBJ2-3, with a weak D call TRBD2 (6 bases). There are 15 residues in the CDR3. The ends were cut back, 6 bases at V and 2 bases at J, with 15 bases in the middle. Germline CDR1 is SEHNR and CDR2 is FQNEAQ (reference sequence).

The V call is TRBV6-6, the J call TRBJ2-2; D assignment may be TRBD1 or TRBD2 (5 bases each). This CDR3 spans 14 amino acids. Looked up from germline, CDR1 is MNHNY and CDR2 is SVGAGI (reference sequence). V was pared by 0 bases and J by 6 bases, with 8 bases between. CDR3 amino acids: CASSYSRGSGELFF. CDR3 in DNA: TGTGCCAGCAGTTACTCTCGGGGCTCCGGGGAGCTGTTTTTT.

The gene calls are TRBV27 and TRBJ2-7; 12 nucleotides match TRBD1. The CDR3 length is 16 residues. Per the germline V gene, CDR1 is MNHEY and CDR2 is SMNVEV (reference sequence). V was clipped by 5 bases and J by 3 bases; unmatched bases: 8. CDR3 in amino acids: CASSRGTGGADYEQYF. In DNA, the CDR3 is TGTGCCAGCAGTAGGGGGACAGGGGGCGCGGACTACGAGCAGTACTTC.

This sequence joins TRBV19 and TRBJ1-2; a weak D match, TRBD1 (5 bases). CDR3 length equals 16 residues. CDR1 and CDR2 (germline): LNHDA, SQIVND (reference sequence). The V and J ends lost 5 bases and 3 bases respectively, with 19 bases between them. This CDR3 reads CASSPSLTGTDYGYTF. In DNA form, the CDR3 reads TGTGCCAGTAGTCCTTCTTTAACCGGGACGGACTATGGCTACACCTTC. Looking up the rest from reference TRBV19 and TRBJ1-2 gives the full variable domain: DGGITQSPKYLFRKEGQNVTLSCEQNLNHDAMYWYRQDPGQGLRLIYYSQIVNDFQKGDIAEGYSVSREKKESFPLTVTSAQKNPTAFYLCASSPSLTGTDYGYTFGSGTRLTVV.

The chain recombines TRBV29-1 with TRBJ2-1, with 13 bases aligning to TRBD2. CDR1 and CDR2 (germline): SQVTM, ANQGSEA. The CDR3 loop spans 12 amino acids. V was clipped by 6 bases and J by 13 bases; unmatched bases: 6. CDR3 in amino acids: CSVSGTSGAQFF. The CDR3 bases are TGCAGCGTGTCCGGGACTAGCGGGGCACAGTTCTTC.

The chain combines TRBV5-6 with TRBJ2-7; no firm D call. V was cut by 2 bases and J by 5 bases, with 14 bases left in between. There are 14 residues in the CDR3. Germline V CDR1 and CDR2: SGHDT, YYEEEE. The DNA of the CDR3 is TGTGCCAGCAGCTTTGTGTTCACGGTTGACGAGCAGTACTTC. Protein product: CASSFVFTVDEQYF.

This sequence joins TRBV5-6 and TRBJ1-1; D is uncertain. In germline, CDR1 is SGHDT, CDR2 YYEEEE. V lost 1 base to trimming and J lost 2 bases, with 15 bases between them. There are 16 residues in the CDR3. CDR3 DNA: TGTGCCAGCAGCTTGCCCCTTCTGGGCAGCAACACTGAAGCTTTCTTT. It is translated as CASSLPLLGSNTEAFF.

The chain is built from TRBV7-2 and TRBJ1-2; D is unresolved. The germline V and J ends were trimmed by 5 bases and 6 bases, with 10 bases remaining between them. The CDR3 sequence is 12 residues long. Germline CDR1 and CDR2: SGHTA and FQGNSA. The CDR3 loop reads CASSRRLDGYTF. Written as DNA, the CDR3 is TGTGCCAGCAGCCGAAGACTGGATGGCTACACCTTC.

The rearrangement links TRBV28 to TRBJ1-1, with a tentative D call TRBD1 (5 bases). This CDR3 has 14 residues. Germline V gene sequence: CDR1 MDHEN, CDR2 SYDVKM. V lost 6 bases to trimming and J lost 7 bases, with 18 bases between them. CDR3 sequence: CASSTSRTTNEAFF. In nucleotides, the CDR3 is TGTGCCAGCAGCACCTCCAGGACAACCAATGAAGCTTTCTTT.

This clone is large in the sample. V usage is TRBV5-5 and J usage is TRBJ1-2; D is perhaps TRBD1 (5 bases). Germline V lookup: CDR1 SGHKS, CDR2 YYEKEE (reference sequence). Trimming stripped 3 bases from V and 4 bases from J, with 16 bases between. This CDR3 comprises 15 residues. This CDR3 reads CASSSPEGYGYGYTF. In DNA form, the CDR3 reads TGTGCCAGCAGCTCTCCAGAGGGGTATGGCTATGGCTACACCTTC.

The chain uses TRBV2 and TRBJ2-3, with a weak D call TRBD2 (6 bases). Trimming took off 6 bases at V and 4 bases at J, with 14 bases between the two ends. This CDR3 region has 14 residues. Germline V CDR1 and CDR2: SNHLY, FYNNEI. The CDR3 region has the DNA TGTGCCAGCAGGGGCGGGGTGAAGCCAGATACGCAGTATTTT. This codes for CASRGGVKPDTQYF.

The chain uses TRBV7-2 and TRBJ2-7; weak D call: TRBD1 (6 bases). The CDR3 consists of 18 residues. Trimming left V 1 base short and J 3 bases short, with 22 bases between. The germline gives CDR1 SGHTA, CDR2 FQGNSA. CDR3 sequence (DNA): TGTGCCAGCAGCTTAGGCTTCGGGGTGACCCTCAGGGGCTACGAGCAGTACTTC. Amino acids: CASSLGFGVTLRGYEQYF.

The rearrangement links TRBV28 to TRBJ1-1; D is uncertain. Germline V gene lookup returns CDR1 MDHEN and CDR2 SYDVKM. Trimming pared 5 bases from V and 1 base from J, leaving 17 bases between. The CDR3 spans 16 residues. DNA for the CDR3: TGTGCCAGCAGTCCCCAGGTCCGGCGAGGGAACACTGAAGCTTTCTTT. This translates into CASSPQVRRGNTEAFF.

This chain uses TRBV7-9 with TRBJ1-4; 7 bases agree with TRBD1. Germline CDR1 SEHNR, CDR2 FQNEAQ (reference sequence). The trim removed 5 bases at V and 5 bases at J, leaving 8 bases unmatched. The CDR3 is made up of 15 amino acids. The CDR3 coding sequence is TGTGCCAGCAGCGGCCGGGACAGCTTAAATGAAAAACTGTTTTTT. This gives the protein CASSGRDSLNEKLFF. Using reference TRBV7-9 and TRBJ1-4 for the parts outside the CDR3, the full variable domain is DTGVSQNPRHKITKRGQNVTFRCDPISEHNRLYWYRQTLGQGPEFLTYFQNEAQLEKSRLLSDRFSAERPKGSFSTLEIQRTEQGDSAMYLCASSGRDSLNEKLFFGSGTQLSVL.

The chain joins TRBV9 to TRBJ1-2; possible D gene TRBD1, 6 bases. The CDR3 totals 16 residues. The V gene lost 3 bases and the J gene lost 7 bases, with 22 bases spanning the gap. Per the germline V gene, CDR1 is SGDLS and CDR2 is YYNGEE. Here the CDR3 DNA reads TGTGCCAGCAGCGGTGGGCCAGGGGTAGGGGTCGGTGGCTACACCTTC. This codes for CASSGGPGVGVGGYTF.

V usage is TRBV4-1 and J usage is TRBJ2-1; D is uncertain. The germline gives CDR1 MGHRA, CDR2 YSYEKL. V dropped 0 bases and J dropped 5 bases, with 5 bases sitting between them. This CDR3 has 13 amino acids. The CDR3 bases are TGCGCCAGCAGCCAAGAACGAAACAATGAGCAGTTCTTC. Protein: CASSQERNNEQFF.